This T cell receptor beta chain was sequenced for a study of blood T cells in healthy people across ages. Donors were systemically healthy Caucasian individuals from Russia aged about 6 to 100 years. A sample-barcoded 5' primer and a J-beta primer mix were used in a second PCR of roughly 7 to 11 cycles. TCRdb reanalysed the 5' RACE reads using MiXCR and keeps one entry per CDR3 protein. The table has hundreds of thousands of distinct CDR3 sequences, around a quarter seen once; the top ten hold less than 3.5%. General study points: When one million T cells were used, diversity estimates were thought to be underestimates. With age, beta diversity per million T cells declined roughly linearly, significantly by 40 to 50.

Worth noting for this clonotype: Its target is not known.

The data also belong to a second study, concerning T cells of mothers and their children. In that study: Healthy Caucasian mothers, a few in number, and their six children were the donors.

The sequence was collected from a boy aged 5-17 years in good health. The sequenced sample consisted of blood.

The CDR3 region is CASSDGGIGLEQYF. The DNA for the CDR3 is TGCGCCAGCAGCGATGGAGGAATAGGGCTCGAGCAGTACTTC. The gene calls are TRBV5-1 and TRBJ2-7; tentative D call: TRBD2 (5 bases). Germline V gene lookup returns CDR1 SGHRS and CDR2 YFSETQ. The CDR3 totals 14 residues. V dropped 4 bases and J dropped 6 bases, with 17 bases sitting between them.